This T cell receptor beta chain was captured by sequencing in a study of T cell repertoires in cytomegalovirus infection. Notes on the study in general: The ex vivo response showed dominance by HLA-C-restricted CMV-specific TCR beta clonotypes.

This clonotype was counted only a few times. As yet, its antigen is unknown. TCRdb ran MiXCR on the reads and lists one entry per CDR3 protein. The data contain 270,000 or so distinct CDR3 sequences, approximately 15% of them singletons. The source is a human donor in good health (CMV status not recorded). Some clones in this sample may be carry-over from other donors' samples. Sequencing was performed on CD8+ T cells from PBMCs.

In nucleotides, the CDR3 is TGTGCCAGCAGCTTAGAAGGGACAGGGAGAGAGACCCAGTACTTC. This encodes CASSLEGTGRETQYF. V gene TRBV7-9 combines with J gene TRBJ2-5; TRBD1 matches 9 bases. The CDR3 has 15 amino acids. The germline CDR1 and CDR2 sequences are SEHNR and FQNEAQ (reference sequence). J gave up 4 bases and V 1 base, and 4 bases lay outside the gene matches.